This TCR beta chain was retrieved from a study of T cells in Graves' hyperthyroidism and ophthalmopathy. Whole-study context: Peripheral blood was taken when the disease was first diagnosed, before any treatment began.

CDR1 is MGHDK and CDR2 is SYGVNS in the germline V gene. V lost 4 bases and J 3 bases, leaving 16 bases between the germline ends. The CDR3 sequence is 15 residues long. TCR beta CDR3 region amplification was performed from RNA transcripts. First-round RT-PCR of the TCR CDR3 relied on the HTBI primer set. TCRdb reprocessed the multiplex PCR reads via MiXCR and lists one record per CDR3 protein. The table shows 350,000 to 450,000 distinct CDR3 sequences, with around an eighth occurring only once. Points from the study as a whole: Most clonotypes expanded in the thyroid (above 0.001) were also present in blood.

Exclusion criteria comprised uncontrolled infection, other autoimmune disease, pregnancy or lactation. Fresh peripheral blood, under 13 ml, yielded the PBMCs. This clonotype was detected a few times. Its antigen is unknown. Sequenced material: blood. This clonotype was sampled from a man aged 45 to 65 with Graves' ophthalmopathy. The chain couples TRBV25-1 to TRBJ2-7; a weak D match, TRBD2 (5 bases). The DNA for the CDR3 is TGTGCCAGCAGTGGGCCGGAGGCTGGGTTCTACGAGCAGTACTTC. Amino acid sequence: CASSGPEAGFYEQYF.